This TCR beta chain is drawn from a study of somatic mutations in cytotoxic T cells in rheumatoid arthritis. The CDR3 is 14 residues long. Per germline, CDR1 SEHNR and CDR2 FQNEAQ (reference sequence). V dropped 1 base and J dropped 6 bases, with 9 bases sitting between them. Study-level results: Nobody adjusted the slight TRBV07 underrepresentation in rheumatoid arthritis patients for multiple comparisons.

The table came from immunoSEQ multiplex PCR; TCRdb's copy has only in-frame clones and leaves some out. The repertoire holds around 20,000 clones, with about four fifths as singletons. About this clone itself: Antigen unknown.

The V call is TRBV7-9, the J call TRBJ1-4, with D tentatively TRBD1 (5 bases). Sequenced sample: CD8+ T cells sorted from blood. The TCR sequence derives from a man aged 18 to 30 with rheumatoid arthritis. CDR3 loop: CASSLGAGHEKLFF. As DNA, the CDR3 is TGTGCCAGCAGCTTAGGAGCAGGGCATGAAAAACTGTTTTTT.